Listed below are T cell receptor beta chains from one sample, sequenced in a study of shared clonotypes between healthy human individuals. Here immunoSEQ multiplex PCR was the method, and the copy in TCRdb shows in-frame clones only, minus some. There are millions of clones in the sample; about 92% occur only once, and under 0.45% lies in the top ten. The sequenced sample consisted of naive CD4+ T cells from PBMCs. The receptors were gathered from a man aged 18 to 30 in good health. Some clones in this sample may be carry-over from other donors' samples. CDR3s include the opening cysteine and the closing phenylalanine or tryptophan. The D gene is left open where the match is weak. A row's size may be missing; if present it is once, few, many or a size class.

.,TRBD2,TRBV7-3,TRBJ2-5,CASSLGTSGSGETQYF,TGTGCCAGCAGCTTGGGGACTAGCGGGAGCGGGGAGACCCAGTACTTC
.,.,TRBV5-4,TRBJ2-7,CASSKDTTYEQYF,TGTGCCAGCAGCAAGGACACAACCTACGAGCAGTACTTC
.,.,TRBV19,TRBJ1-1,CASSRTVGSEAFF,TGTGCCAGTAGCAGGACAGTTGGATCTGAAGCTTTCTTT
.,.,TRBV4-1,TRBJ2-7,CASSQDLDFYEQYF,TGCGCCAGCAGCCAAGATTTGGACTTCTACGAGCAGTACTTC
.,TRBD2,TRBV28,TRBJ2-7,CASSLFSSGRASSSYEQYF,TGTGCCAGCAGTTTATTTTCTAGCGGGAGGGCCTCGAGCTCCTACGAGCAGTACTTC
.,.,TRBV6-5,TRBJ2-7,CASTSSYEQYF,TGTGCCAGCACTTCCTCCTACGAGCAGTACTTC
.,.,TRBV4-3,TRBJ1-2,CASSPQAGSYGYTF,TGCGCCAGCAGCCCGCAGGCGGGGAGCTATGGCTACACCTTC
.,.,TRBV30,TRBJ1-1,CAWSPRNTEAFF,TGTGCCTGGAGTCCAAGAAACACTGAAGCTTTCTTT
.,.,TRBV28,TRBJ2-7,CASRPPGTAGEQYF,TGTGCCAGCAGGCCTCCCGGGACAGCGGGCGAGCAGTACTTC
few,.,TRBV9,TRBJ1-3,CASSVISGNTIYF,TGTGCCAGCAGCGTGATATCTGGAAACACCATATATTTT
.,.,TRBV28,TRBJ1-4,CASSLGQQAYGEKLFF,TGTGCCAGCAGTTTAGGACAACAGGCTTATGGTGAAAAACTGTTTTTT
.,.,TRBV6-6,TRBJ2-7,CASSYSFGGGYEQYF,TGTGCCAGCAGTTACTCATTCGGTGGTGGCTACGAGCAGTACTTC
.,.,TRBV5-5,TRBJ2-5,CASSLELGQGTQYF,TGTGCCAGCAGCTTGGAATTGGGGCAGGGGACCCAGTACTTC
.,.,TRBV28,TRBJ2-5,CASSRGGQETQYF,TGTGCCAGCAGTAGGGGTGGTCAAGAGACCCAGTACTTC
.,.,TRBV28,TRBJ2-2,CASKSPGIANTGELFF,TGTGCCAGCAAATCCCCAGGGATTGCGAACACCGGGGAGCTGTTTTTT
.,TRBD1,TRBV18,TRBJ2-3,CASSPRGQGQDTQYF,TGTGCCAGCTCACCACGGGGACAGGGTCAAGATACGCAGTATTTT
.,TRBD1,TRBV5-1,TRBJ2-2,CASSFARTGPTGELFF,TGCGCCAGCAGCTTTGCCAGGACAGGACCCACCGGGGAGCTGTTTTTT
.,TRBD2,TRBV18,TRBJ2-1,CASSPLSSGSPMGYNEQFF,TGTGCCAGCTCACCCTTGAGTAGCGGGAGTCCCATGGGGTACAATGAGCAGTTCTTC
.,.,TRBV13,TRBJ2-1,CASSLNDREQFF,TGTGCCAGCAGCTTAAACGATAGAGAGCAGTTCTTC
.,TRBD2,TRBV29-1,TRBJ2-5,CSVEVSLAETQYF,TGCAGCGTTGAAGTTTCACTAGCGGAGACCCAGTACTTC